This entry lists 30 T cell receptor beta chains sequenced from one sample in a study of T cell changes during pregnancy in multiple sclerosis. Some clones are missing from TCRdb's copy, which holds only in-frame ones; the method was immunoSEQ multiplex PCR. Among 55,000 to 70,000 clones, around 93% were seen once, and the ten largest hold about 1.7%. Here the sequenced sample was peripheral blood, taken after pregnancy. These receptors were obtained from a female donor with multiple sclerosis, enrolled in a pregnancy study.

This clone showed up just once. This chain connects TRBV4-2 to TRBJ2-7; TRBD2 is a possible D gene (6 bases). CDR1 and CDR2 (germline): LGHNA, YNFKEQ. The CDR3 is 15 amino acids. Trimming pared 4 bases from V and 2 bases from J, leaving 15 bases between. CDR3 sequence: CASSPTPGGAYEQYF. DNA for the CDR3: TGTGCCAGCAGCCCTACCCCCGGGGGAGCCTACGAGCAGTACTTC.

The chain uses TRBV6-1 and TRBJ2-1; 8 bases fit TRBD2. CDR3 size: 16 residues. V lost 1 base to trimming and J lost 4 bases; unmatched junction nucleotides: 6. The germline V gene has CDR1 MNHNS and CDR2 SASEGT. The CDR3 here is CASSEVAGGTYNEQFF. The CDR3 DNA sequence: TGTGCCAGCAGTGAAGTTGCGGGAGGAACTTACAATGAGCAGTTCTTC.

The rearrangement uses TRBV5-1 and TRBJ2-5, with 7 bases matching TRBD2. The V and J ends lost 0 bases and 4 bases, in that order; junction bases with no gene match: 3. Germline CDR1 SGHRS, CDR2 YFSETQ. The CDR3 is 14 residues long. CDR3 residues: CASSLGDYSETQYF. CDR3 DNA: TGCGCCAGCAGCTTGGGGGACTATTCAGAGACCCAGTACTTC.

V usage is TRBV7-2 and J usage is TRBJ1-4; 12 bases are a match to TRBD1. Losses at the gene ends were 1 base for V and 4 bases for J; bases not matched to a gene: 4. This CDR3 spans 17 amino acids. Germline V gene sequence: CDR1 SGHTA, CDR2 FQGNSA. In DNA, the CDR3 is TGTGCCAGCAGCTTAGACGGGACAGGGGGCGATAATGAAAAACTGTTTTTT. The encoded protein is CASSLDGTGGDNEKLFF. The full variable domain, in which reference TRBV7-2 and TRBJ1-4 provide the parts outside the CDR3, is GAGVSQSPSNKVTEKGKDVELRCDPISGHTALYWYRQSLGQGLEFLIYFQGNSAPDKSGLPSDRFSAERTGGSVSTLTIQRTQQEDSAVYLCASSLDGTGGDNEKLFFGSGTQLSVL.

CDR3 sequence: CASSAIAELSYEQYF. The DNA for the CDR3 is TGTGCCAGCAGCGCAATAGCGGAACTCTCCTACGAGCAGTACTTC. The rearrangement links TRBV13 to TRBJ2-7, with a tentative D call TRBD2 (6 bases). Between the trimmed V and J ends, which lost 5 bases and 0 bases, there was a span of 14 bases. The CDR3 is 15 amino acids. In germline, CDR1 is PRHDT, CDR2 FYEKMQ (reference sequence).

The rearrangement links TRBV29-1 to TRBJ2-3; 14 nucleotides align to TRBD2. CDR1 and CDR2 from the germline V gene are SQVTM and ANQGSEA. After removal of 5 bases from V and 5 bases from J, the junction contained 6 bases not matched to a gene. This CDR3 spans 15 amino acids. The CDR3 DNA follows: TGCAGCGTTCGTGCAGGGACTAGCGGGGGAGATACGCAGTATTTT. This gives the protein CSVRAGTSGGDTQYF.

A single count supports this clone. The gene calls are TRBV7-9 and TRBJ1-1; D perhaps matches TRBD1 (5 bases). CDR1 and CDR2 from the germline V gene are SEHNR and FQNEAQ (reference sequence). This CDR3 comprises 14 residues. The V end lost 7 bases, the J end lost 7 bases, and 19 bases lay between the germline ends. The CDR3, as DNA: TGTGCCAGCACCCCGCGTCAGGGAGGGCTTGAAGCTTTCTTT. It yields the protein CASTPRQGGLEAFF.

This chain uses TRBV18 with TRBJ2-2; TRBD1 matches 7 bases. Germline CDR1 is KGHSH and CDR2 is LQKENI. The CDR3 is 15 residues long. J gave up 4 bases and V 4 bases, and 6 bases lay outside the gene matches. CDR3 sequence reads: CASSLQGWSTGELFF. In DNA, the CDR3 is TGTGCCAGCTCACTACAGGGGTGGAGCACCGGGGAGCTGTTTTTT.

CDR3 protein: CAGQGVLTDTQYF. CDR3 bases: TGTGCCGGTCAGGGGGTTCTCACAGATACGCAGTATTTT. The chain employs TRBV25-1 and TRBJ2-3; TRBD1 aligns across 7 bases. The CDR3 consists of 13 residues. The V and J ends lost 11 bases and 2 bases, in that order; junction bases with no gene match: 7. CDR1 MGHDK and CDR2 SYGVNS come from the germline V gene.

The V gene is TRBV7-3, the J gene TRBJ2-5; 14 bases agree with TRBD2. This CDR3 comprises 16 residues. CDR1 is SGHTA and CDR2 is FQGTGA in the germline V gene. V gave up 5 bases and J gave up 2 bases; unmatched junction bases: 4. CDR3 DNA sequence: TGTGCCAGCAGCCTCGGACTAGCGGGAGGACAAGAGACCCAGTACTTC. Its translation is CASSLGLAGGQETQYF.

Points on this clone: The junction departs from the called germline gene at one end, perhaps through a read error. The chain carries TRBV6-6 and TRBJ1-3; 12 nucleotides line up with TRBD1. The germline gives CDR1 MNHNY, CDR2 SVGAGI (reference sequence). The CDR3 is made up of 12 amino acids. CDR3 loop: CASLGQGAKEDF. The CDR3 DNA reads TGTGCCAGCCTGGGACAGGGGGCAAAGGAGGATTTT.

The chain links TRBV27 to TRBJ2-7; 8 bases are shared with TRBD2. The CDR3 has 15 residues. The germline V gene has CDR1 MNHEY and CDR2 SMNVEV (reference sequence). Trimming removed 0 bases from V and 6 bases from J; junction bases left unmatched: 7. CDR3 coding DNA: TGTGCCAGCAGTTTATCCCGGGGGGGGAGGGCCGAGCAGTACTTC. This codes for CASSLSRGGRAEQYF.

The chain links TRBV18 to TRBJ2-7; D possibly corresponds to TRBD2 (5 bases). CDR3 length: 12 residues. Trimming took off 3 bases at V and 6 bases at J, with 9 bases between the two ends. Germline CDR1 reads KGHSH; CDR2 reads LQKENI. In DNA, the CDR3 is TGTGCCAGCTCACCCGAGGGTTTCGAGCAGTACTTC. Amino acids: CASSPEGFEQYF.

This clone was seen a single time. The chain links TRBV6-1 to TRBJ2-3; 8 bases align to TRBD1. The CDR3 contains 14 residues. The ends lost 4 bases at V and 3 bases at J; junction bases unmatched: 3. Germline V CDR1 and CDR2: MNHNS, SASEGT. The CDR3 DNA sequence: TGTGCCAGCAGTGTGGACAGGGCGACAGATACGCAGTATTTT. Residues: CASSVDRATDTQYF.

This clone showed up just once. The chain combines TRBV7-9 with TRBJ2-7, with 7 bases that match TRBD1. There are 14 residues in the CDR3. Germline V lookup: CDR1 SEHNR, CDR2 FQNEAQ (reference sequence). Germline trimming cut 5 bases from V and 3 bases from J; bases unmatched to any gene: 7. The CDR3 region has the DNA TGTGCCAGCAGCAAGGGACAGTCCCACTACGAGCAGTACTTC. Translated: CASSKGQSHYEQYF.

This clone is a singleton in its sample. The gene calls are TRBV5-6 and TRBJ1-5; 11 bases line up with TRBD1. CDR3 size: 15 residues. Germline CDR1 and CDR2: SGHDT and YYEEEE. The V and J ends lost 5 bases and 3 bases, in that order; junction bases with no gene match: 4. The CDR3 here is CASRAGQGDNQPQHF. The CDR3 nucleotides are TGTGCCAGCAGGGCGGGACAGGGGGACAATCAGCCCCAGCATTTT.

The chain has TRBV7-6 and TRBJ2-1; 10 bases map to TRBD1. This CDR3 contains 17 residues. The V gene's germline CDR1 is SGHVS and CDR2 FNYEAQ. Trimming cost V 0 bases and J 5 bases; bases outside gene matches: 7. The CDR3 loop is CASSLAMDRGYDNEQFF. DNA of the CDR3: TGTGCCAGCAGCTTAGCTATGGACAGGGGGTACGACAATGAGCAGTTCTTC.

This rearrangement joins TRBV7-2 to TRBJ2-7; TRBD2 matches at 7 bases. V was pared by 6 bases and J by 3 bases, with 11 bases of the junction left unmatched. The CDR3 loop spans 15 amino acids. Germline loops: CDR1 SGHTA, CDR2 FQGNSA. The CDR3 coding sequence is TGTGCCAGCAGTTCGACCGGGACTAACATCTACGAGCAGTACTTC. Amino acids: CASSSTGTNIYEQYF. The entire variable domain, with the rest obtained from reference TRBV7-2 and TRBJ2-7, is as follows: GAGVSQSPSNKVTEKGKDVELRCDPISGHTALYWYRQSLGQGLEFLIYFQGNSAPDKSGLPSDRFSAERTGGSVSTLTIQRTQQEDSAVYLCASSSTGTNIYEQYFGPGTRLTVT.

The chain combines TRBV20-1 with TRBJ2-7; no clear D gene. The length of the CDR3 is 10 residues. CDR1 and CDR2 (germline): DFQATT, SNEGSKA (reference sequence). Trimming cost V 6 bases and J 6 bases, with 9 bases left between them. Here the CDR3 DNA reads TGCAGTGCCCGACTTTCCGAGCAGTACTTC. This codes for CSARLSEQYF.

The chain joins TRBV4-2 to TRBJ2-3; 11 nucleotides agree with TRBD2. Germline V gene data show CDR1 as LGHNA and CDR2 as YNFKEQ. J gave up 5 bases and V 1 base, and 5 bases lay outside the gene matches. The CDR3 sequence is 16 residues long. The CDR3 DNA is TGTGCCAGCAGCCAAGTTCGGGGACTAGCGGTAGATACGCAGTATTTT. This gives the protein CASSQVRGLAVDTQYF.

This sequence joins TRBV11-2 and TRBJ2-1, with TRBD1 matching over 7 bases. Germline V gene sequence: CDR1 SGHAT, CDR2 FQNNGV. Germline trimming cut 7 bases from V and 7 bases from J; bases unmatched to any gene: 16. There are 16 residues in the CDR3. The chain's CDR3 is CASTPTRGTERNEQFF. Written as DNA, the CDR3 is TGTGCCAGCACCCCTACGCGAGGGACAGAAAGGAATGAGCAGTTCTTC.

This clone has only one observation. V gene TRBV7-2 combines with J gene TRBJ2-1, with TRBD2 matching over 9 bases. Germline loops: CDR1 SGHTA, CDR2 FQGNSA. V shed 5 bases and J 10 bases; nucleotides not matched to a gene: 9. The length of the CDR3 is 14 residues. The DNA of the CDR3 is TGTGCCAGCAGCGGAGGGAACCTAGCGGGAGAGCAGTTCTTC. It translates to CASSGGNLAGEQFF. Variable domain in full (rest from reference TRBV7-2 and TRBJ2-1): GAGVSQSPSNKVTEKGKDVELRCDPISGHTALYWYRQSLGQGLEFLIYFQGNSAPDKSGLPSDRFSAERTGGSVSTLTIQRTQQEDSAVYLCASSGGNLAGEQFFGPGTRLTVL.

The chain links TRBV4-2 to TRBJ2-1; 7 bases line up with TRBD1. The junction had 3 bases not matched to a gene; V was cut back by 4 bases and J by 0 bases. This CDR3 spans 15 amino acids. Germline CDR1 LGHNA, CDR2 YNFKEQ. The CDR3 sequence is CASSPGQSSYNEQFF. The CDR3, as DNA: TGTGCCAGCAGCCCGGGACAGAGCTCCTACAATGAGCAGTTCTTC.

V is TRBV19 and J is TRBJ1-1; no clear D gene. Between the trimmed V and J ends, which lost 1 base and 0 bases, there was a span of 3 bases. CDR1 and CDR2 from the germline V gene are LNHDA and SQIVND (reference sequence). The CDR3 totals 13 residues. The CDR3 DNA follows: TGTGCCAGTAGTATAGCTTTGAACACTGAAGCTTTCTTT. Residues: CASSIALNTEAFF.

The CDR3 DNA follows: TGTGCCAGCAGGGTGACAGGGAGTCTCTACGAGCAGTACTTC. This translates into CASRVTGSLYEQYF. V and J are TRBV2 and TRBJ2-7; 7 bases match TRBD1. The CDR3 spans 14 residues. In germline, CDR1 is SNHLY, CDR2 FYNNEI. With 6 bases clipped from V and 3 bases from J, the junction kept 8 bases outside the gene matches.

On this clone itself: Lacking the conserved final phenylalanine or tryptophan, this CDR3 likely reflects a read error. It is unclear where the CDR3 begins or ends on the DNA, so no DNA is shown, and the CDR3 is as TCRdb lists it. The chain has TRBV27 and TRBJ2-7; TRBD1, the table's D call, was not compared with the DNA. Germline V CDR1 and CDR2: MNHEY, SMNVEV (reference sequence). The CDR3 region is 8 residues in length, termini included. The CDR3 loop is CASAPPGT.

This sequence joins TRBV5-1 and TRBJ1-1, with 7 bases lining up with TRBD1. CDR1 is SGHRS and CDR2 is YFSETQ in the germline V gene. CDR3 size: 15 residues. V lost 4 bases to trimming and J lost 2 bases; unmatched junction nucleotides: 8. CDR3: CASSRIGTANTEAFF. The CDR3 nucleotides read TGCGCCAGCAGCCGCATAGGGACAGCTAACACTGAAGCTTTCTTT. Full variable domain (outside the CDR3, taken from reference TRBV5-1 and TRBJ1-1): KAGVTQTPRYLIKTRGQQVTLSCSPISGHRSVSWYQQTPGQGLQFLFEYFSETQRNKGNFPGRFSGRQFSNSRSEMNVSTLELGDSALYLCASSRIGTANTEAFFGQGTRLTVV.

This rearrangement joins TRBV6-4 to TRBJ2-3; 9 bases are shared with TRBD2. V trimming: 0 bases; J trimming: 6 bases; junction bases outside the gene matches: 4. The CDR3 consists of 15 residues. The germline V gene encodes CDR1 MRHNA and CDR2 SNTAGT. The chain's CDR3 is CASSDSAGGPDTQYF. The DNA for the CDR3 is TGTGCCAGCAGTGACTCCGCGGGAGGGCCGGATACGCAGTATTTT.

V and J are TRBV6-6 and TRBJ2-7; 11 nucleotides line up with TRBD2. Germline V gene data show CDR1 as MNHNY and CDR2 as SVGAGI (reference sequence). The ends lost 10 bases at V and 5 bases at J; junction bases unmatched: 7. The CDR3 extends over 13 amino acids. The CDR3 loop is CATTLAGAHEQYF. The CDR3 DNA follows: TGTGCCACAACACTAGCGGGAGCCCACGAGCAGTACTTC.

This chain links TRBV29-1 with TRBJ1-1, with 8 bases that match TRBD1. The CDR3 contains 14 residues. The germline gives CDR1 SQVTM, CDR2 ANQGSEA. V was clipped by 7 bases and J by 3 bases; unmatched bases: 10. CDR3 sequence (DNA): TGCAGCGGGCAGACAGGGGCGTTACACACTGAAGCTTTCTTT. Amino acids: CSGQTGALHTEAFF.